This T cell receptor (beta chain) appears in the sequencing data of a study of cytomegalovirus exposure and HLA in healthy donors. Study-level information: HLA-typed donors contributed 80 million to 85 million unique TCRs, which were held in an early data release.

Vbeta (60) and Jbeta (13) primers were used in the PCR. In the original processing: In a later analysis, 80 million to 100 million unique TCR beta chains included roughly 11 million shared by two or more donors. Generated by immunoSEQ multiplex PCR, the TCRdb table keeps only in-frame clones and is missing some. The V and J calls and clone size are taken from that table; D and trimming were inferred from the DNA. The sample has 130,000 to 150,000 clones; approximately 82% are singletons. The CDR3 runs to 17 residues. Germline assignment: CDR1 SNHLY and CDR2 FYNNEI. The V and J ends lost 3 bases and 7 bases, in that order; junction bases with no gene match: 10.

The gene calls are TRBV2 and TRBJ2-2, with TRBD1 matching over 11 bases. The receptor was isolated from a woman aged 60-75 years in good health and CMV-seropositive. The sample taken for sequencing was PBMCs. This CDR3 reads CASSEVIGQGAGGELFF. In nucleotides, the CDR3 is TGTGCCAGCAGTGAGGTTATCGGACAGGGGGCTGGCGGGGAGCTGTTTTTT. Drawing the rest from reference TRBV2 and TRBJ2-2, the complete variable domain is EPEVTQTPSHQVTQMGQEVILRCVPISNHLYFYWYRQILGQKVEFLVSFYNNEISEKSEIFDDQFSVERPDGSNFTLKIRSTKLEDSAMYFCASSEVIGQGAGGELFFGEGSRLTVL.